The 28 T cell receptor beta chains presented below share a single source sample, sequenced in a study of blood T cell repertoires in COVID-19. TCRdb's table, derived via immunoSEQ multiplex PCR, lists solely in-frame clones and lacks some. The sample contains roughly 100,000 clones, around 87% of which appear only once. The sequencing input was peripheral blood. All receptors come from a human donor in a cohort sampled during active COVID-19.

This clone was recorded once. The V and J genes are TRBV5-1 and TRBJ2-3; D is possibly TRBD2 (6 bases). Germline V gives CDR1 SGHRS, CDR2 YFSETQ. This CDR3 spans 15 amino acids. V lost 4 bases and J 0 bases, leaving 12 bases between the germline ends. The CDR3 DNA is TGCGCCAGCAGCGCCGGGGGAACTAGCACAGATACGCAGTATTTT. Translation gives CASSAGGTSTDTQYF.

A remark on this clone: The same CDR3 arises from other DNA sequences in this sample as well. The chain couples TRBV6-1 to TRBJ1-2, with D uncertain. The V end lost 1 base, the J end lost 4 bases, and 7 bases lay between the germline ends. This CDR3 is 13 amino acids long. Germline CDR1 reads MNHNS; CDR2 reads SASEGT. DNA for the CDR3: TGTGCCAGCAGTGAAGTTTCGGGCTATGGCTACACCTTC. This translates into CASSEVSGYGYTF.

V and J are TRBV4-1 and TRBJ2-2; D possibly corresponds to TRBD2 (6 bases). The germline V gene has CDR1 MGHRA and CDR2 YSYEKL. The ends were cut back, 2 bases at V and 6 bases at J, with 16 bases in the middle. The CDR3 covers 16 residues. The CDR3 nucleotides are TGCGCCAGCAGCCAAATGTGGAGGGAACTGGCCGGGGAGCTGTTTTTT. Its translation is CASSQMWRELAGELFF.

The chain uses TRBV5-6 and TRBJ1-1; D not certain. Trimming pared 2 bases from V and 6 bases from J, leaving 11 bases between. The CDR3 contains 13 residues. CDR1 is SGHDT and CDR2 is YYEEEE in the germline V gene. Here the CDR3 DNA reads TGTGCCAGCAGCTTTTACAGACTACCTGAAGCTTTCTTT. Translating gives CASSFYRLPEAFF.

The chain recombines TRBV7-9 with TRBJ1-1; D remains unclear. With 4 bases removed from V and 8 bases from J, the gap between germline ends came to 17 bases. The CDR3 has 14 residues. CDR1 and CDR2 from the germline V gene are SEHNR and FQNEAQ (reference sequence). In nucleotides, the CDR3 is TGTGCCAGCAGCTCACCCAACCTCGGGTTGGAAGCTTTCTTT. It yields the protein CASSSPNLGLEAFF.

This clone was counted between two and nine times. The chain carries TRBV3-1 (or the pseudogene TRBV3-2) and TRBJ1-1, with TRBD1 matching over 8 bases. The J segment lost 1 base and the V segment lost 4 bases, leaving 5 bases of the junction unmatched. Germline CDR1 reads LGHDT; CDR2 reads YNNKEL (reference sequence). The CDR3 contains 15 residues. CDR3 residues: CASSRPTGENTEAFF. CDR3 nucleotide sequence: TGTGCCAGCAGCCGTCCGACAGGGGAGAACACTGAAGCTTTCTTT.

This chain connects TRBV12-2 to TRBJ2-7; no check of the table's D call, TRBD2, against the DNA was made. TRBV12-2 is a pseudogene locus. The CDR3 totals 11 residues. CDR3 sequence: CASRLKTAGYF. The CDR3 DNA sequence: TGTGCAAGTCGCTTAAAGACGGCGGGGTACTTC.

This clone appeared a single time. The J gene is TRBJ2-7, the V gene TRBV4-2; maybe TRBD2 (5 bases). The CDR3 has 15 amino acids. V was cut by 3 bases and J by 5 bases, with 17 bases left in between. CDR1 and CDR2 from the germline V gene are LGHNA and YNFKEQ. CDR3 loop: CASSHPGEISNEQYF. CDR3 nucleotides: TGTGCCAGCAGCCACCCCGGGGAAATCTCGAACGAGCAGTACTTC.

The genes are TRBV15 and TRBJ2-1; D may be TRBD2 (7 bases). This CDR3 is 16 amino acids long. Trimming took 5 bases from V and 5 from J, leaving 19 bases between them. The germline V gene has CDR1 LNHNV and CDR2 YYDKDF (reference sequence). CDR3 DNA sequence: TGTGCCACCAGCGAGCCCGGGGGGCCTCCCAACAATGAGCAGTTCTTC. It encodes CATSEPGGPPNNEQFF.

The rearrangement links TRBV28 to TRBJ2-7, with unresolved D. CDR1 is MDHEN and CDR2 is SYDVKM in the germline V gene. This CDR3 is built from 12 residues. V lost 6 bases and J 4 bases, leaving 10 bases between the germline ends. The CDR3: CASRHTSYEQYF. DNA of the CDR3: TGTGCCAGCAGGCACACCAGTTACGAGCAGTACTTC.

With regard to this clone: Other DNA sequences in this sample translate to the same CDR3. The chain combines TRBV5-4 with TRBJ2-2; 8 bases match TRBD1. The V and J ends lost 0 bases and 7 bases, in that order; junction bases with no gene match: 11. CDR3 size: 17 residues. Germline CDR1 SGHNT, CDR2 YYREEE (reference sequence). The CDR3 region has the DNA TGTGCCAGCAGCTTGGGAGGGGCAGGGGGCGCCGGCGGGGAGCTGTTTTTT. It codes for CASSLGGAGGAGGELFF.

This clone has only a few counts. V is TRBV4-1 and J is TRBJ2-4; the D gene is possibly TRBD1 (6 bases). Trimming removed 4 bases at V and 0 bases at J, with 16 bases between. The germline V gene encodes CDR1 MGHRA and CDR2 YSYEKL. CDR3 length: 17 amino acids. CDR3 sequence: CASSPGTPIIAKNIQYF. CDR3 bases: TGCGCCAGCAGCCCCGGGACACCCATTATAGCCAAAAACATTCAGTACTTC.

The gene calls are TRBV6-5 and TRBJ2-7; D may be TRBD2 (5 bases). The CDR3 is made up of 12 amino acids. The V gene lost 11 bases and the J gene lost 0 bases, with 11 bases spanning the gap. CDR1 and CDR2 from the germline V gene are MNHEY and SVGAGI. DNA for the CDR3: TGTGCCGGAGGAGACGGCTCCTACGAGCAGTACTTC. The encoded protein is CAGGDGSYEQYF.

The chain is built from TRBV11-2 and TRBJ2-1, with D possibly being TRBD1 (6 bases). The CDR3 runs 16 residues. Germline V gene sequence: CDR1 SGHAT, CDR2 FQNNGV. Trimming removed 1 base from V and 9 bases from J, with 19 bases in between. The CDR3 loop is CASSLGTLTGGSEQFF. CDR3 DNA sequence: TGTGCCAGCAGCTTAGGGACTTTGACAGGTGGGAGTGAGCAGTTCTTC. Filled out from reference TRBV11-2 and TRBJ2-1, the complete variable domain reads EAGVAQSPRYKIIEKRQSVAFWCNPISGHATLYWYQQILGQGPKLLIQFQNNGVVDDSQLPKDRFSAERLKGVDSTLKIQPAKLEDSAVYLCASSLGTLTGGSEQFFGPGTRLTVL.

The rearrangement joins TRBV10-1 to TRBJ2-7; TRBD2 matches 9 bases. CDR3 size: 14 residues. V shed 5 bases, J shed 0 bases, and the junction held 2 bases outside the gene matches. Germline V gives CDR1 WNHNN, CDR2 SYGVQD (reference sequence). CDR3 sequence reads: CASSSGGRSYEQYF. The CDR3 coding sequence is TGCGCCAGCAGTAGCGGGGGGCGCTCCTACGAGCAGTACTTC.

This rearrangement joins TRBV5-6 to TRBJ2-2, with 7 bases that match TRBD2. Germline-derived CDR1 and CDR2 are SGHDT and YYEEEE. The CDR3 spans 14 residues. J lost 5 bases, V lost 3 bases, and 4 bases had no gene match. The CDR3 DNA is TGTGCCAGCAGCTCCGGACTAGGGACCGGGGAGCTGTTTTTT. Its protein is CASSSGLGTGELFF.

CDR3 region: CASSMAASYGYTF. The CDR3, as DNA: TGTGCCAGCAGCATGGCCGCTTCCTATGGCTACACCTTC. The V call is TRBV4-2, the J call TRBJ1-2; D is unresolved. Trimming cost V 5 bases and J 4 bases, with 11 bases left between them. CDR1 LGHNA and CDR2 YNFKEQ come from the germline V gene. The CDR3 has 13 residues.

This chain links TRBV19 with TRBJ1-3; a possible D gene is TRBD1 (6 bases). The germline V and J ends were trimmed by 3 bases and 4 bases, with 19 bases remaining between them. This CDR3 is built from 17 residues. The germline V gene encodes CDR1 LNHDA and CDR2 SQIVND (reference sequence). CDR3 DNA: TGTGCCAGTAGTATCTTGGGACAAATGAACGGGGGAAACACCATATATTTT. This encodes CASSILGQMNGGNTIYF.

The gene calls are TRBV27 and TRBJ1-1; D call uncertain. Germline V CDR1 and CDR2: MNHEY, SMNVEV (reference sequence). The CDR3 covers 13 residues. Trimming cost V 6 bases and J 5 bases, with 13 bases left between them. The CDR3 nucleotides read TGTGCCAGCAGGCCCCGTCGGGAGACTGAAGCTTTCTTT. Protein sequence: CASRPRRETEAFF.

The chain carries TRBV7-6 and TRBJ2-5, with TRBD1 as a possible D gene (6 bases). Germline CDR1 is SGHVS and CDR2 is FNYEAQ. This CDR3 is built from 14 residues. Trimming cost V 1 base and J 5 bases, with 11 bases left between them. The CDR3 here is CASSLDRVAETQYF. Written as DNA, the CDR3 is TGTGCCAGCAGCTTAGACAGGGTAGCCGAGACCCAGTACTTC.

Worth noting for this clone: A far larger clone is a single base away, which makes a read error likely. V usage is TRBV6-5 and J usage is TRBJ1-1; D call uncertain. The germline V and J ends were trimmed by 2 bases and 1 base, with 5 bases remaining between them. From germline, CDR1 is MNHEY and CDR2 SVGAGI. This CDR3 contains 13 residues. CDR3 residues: CASSYPGNTEAFF. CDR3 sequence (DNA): TGTGCCAGCAGTTACCCCGGGAACACTGAAGCTTTCTTT.

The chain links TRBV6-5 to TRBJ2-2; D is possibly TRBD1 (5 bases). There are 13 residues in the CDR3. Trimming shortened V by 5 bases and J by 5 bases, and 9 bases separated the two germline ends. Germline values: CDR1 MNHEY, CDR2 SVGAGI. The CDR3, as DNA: TGTGCCAGCAGTATGACAGCTACCGGGGAGCTGTTTTTT. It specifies CASSMTATGELFF.

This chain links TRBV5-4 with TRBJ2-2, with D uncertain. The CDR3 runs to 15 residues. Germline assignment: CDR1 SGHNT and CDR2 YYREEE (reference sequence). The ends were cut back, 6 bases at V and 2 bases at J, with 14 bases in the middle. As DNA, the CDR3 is TGTGCCAGCACCTCCCGCCAGACAAACACCGGGGAGCTGTTTTTT. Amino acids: CASTSRQTNTGELFF.

The CDR3 DNA is TGTGCCAGCAGCCCCCGACAGAGAATGGGGGAGACCCAGTACTTC. Translating gives CASSPRQRMGETQYF. The genes are TRBV9 and TRBJ2-5; weak D call: TRBD1 (5 bases). Germline lookup yields CDR1 SGDLS and CDR2 YYNGEE. Deletions cut 4 bases from V and 5 bases from J, with 18 bases between. The CDR3 length is 15 residues.

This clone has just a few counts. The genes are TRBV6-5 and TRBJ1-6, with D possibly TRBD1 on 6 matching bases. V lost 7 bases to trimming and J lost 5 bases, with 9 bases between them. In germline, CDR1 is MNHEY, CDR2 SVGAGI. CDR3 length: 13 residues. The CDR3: CASTRDNNSPLHF. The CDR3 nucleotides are TGTGCCAGCACGAGGGACAATAATTCACCCCTCCACTTT.

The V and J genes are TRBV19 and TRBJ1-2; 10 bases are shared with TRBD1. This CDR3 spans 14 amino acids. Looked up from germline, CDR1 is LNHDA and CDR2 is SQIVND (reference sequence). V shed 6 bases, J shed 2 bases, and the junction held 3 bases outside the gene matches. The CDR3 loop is CASRPGQGNYGYTF. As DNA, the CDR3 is TGTGCCAGTAGGCCGGGACAGGGGAACTATGGCTACACCTTC.

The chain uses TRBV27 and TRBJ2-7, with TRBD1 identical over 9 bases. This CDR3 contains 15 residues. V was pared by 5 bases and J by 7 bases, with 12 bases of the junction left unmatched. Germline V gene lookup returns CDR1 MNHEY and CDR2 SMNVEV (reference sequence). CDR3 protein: CASSPRTGAFREQYF. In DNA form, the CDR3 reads TGTGCCAGCAGTCCCCGGACAGGGGCGTTCAGGGAGCAGTACTTC.

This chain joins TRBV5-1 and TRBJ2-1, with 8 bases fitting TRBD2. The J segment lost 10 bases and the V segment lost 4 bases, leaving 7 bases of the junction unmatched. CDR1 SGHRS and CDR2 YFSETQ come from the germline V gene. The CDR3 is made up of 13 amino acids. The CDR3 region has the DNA TGCGCCAGCAGCCCGGGGGGGACGGTGGAGCAGTTCTTC. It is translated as CASSPGGTVEQFF.